Below are 25 T cell receptor beta chains sequenced from a single sample in a study of CD8+CD57+ T cells in acquired aplastic anemia. By flow cytometry, patients selected for sequencing had shown an expansion of CD8+CD57+ cells. Both TCR beta VDJ combination and CDR3 sequence profiling were carried out. Genomic DNA was the template for this profiling. TCRdb passed the reads through MiXCR, listing each CDR3 protein once. The sample has approximately 220,000 distinct CDR3 sequences; about half are singletons. The sequencing sample was made of sorted CD4+, CD8+, or CD8+CD57+ T cells (not recorded which) from PBMCs. The receptors were gathered from a human donor with aplastic anemia.

Comments on this clonotype: One end of the junction varies from germline; a read error may be responsible. V and J are TRBV15 and TRBJ1-1; a weak D match, TRBD1 (6 bases). CDR1 LNHNV and CDR2 YYDKDF come from the germline V gene (reference sequence). The CDR3 has 17 residues. The CDR3 coding sequence is TGTGTCACCAGCAGATGGCAGGGGAGGGTAAGGCGGACTGAAGCTTTCTTT. It specifies CVTSRWQGRVRRTEAFF.

This clonotype was seen only a few times. This CDR3 reads CASSPGGGWDGYTF. DNA for the CDR3: TGTGCCAGCAGCCCTGGAGGGGGATGGGATGGCTACACCTTC. The chain employs TRBV7-6 and TRBJ1-2, with a possible D match to TRBD1 (6 bases). Trimming removed 5 bases at V and 6 bases at J, with 16 bases between. Looked up from germline, CDR1 is SGHVS and CDR2 is FNYEAQ. The CDR3 contains 14 residues.

This clonotype was recorded once. J is TRBJ1-1 and V is TRBV19, with no clear D. This CDR3 has 15 residues. CDR1 and CDR2 from the germline V gene are LNHDA and SQIVND (reference sequence). The germline V and J ends were trimmed by 3 bases and 1 base, with 12 bases remaining between them. This chain's CDR3 is CASSISPTGNTEAFF. The CDR3 nucleotides are TGTGCCAGTAGTATTTCCCCCACGGGGAACACTGAAGCTTTCTTT.

With respect to this clonotype: Germline and junction disagree at one end, which may indicate a read error. The chain uses TRBV20-1 and TRBJ1-6; D not certain. Germline values: CDR1 DFQATT, CDR2 SNEGSKA (reference sequence). This CDR3 has 14 residues. The CDR3 DNA follows: TGCAGTGCTAGCGGGCAGACTTATAATTCACCCCCCCACTTT. Translating it yields CSASGQTYNSPPHF.

This clonotype was counted ten times or more. This chain joins TRBV7-8 and TRBJ1-2; no firm D call. Per germline, CDR1 SGHVS and CDR2 FQNEAQ. This CDR3 contains 13 residues. V lost 1 base and J lost 5, with 8 bases in between. CDR3 amino acids: CASSLVSAYGYTF. CDR3 nucleotide sequence: TGTGCCAGCAGCTTAGTTTCCGCATATGGCTACACCTTC.

This rearrangement joins TRBV27 to TRBJ1-6; TRBD1 might be the D (5 bases). Germline V gene data show CDR1 as MNHEY and CDR2 as SMNVEV (reference sequence). This CDR3 has 16 amino acids. V dropped 3 bases and J dropped 10 bases, with 19 bases sitting between them. The CDR3 bases are TGTGCCAGCAGTTTTTCGGCAGGGAGCCCGGGATCACCCCTCCACTTT. This codes for CASSFSAGSPGSPLHF.

A remark on this clonotype: Since a much larger clone is just one base distant, this may be a read error. Likely a read error: the CDR3 ends without its conserved phenylalanine or tryptophan. This sequence joins TRBV7-9 and TRBJ2-7; TRBD2 aligns across 14 bases. The CDR3 loop spans 16 amino acids. The germline V gene has CDR1 SEHNR and CDR2 FQNEAQ (reference sequence). The V segment lost 5 bases and the J segment 6 bases; nucleotides outside the gene matches: 9. The CDR3 spells CASSPLTSGGAGEQYS. CDR3 sequence (DNA): TGTGCCAGCAGCCCCTTGACTAGCGGGGGGGCCGGCGAGCAGTACTCC.

As for this clonotype: A much more abundant neighbour one base away suggests this may be a read error. The chain employs TRBV2 and TRBJ2-2, with D unclear. From germline, CDR1 is SNHLY and CDR2 FYNNEI. V was pared by 8 bases and J by 5 bases, with 9 bases between. The CDR3 runs to 12 residues. The CDR3 region is CASGPTTGELFF. For the CDR3, the DNA is TGTGCCAGCGGCCCTACTACCGGGGAGCTGTTTTTT. Full variable domain (rest looked up from reference TRBV2 and TRBJ2-2): EPEVTQTPSHQVTQMGQEVILRCVPISNHLYFYWYRQILGQKVEFLVSFYNNEISEKSEIFDDQFSVERPDGSNFTLKIRSTKLEDSAMYFCASGPTTGELFFGEGSRLTVL.

This clonotype appeared many times. The chain carries TRBV10-3 and TRBJ1-1, with 7 positions matching TRBD1. The germline gives CDR1 ENHRY, CDR2 SYGVKD. This CDR3 region has 16 residues. V lost 0 bases and J lost 3; bases outside the gene matches: 7. In DNA form, the CDR3 reads TGTGCCATCAGTGAGTCGGGTGGGCAGGGGGACACTGAAGCTTTCTTT. Translating it yields CAISESGGQGDTEAFF.

CDR3 DNA: TGTGCCAGCAGCGTAGATAACAGAAATTCACCCCTCCACTTT. Translating gives CASSVDNRNSPLHF. V usage is TRBV9 and J usage is TRBJ1-6; no clear D. Germline CDR1 reads SGDLS; CDR2 reads YYNGEE. The CDR3 loop spans 14 amino acids. V was pared by 0 bases and J by 7 bases, with 8 bases between.

The chain employs TRBV19 and TRBJ1-2, with D maybe TRBD1 (5 bases). Trimming took off 3 bases at V and 7 bases at J, with 21 bases between the two ends. The CDR3 contains 16 residues. Germline lookup yields CDR1 LNHDA and CDR2 SQIVND (reference sequence). In DNA, the CDR3 is TGTGCCAGTAGTATGCGTCTGATGGGGGAGTGGGTTGGCTACACCTTC. It is translated as CASSMRLMGEWVGYTF.

V usage is TRBV27 and J usage is TRBJ1-1; the match to TRBD1 covers 7 bases. V lost 7 bases, J lost 5 bases, and 10 bases stayed unmatched. Germline V CDR1 and CDR2: MNHEY, SMNVEV (reference sequence). The CDR3 is made up of 14 amino acids. CDR3 loop: CASKDRPVRTEAFF. For the CDR3, the DNA is TGTGCCAGCAAGGACAGGCCCGTGCGGACTGAAGCTTTCTTT.

A few counts support this clonotype. This clone may be a read error of a much larger clone one base away. The chain recombines TRBV3-1 with TRBJ1-2; no clear D. The germline V gene encodes CDR1 LGHDT and CDR2 YNNKEL (reference sequence). The V gene lost 0 bases and the J gene lost 5 bases, with 1 base spanning the gap. The length of the CDR3 is 11 residues. CDR3 protein: CASSQEYGYTF. The CDR3 DNA reads TGTGCCAGCAGCCAAGAGTATGGCTACACCTTC.

The chain carries TRBV2 and TRBJ1-6; possible D gene TRBD1, 5 bases. This CDR3 contains 14 residues. V was shortened by 10 bases and J by 7 bases, with 17 bases between the two germline ends. Germline V lookup: CDR1 SNHLY, CDR2 FYNNEI. In DNA form, the CDR3 reads TGTGCCACCCCTTCTGACTGGGGGAATTCACCCCTCCACTTT. Encoded protein: CATPSDWGNSPLHF.

The chain employs TRBV19 and TRBJ1-2; D gene ambiguous. In germline, CDR1 is LNHDA, CDR2 SQIVND (reference sequence). CDR3 length: 15 amino acids. V lost 5 bases to trimming and J lost 2 bases, with 15 bases between them. The DNA of the CDR3 is TGTGCCAGTAGTTTTACTGGGGATCCAAACTATGGCTACACCTTC. Encoded protein: CASSFTGDPNYGYTF.

This clonotype appeared a few times. This chain connects TRBV7-2 to TRBJ2-7; D is ambiguous. CDR3 length equals 12 residues. The V gene lost 6 bases and the J gene lost 4 bases, with 10 bases spanning the gap. Per the germline V gene, CDR1 is SGHTA and CDR2 is FQGNSA. The CDR3 DNA follows: TGTGCCAGCAGTTTTAGCCAGTACGAGCAGTACTTC. As protein: CASSFSQYEQYF.

To note about this clonotype: Just one base apart from a much larger clone, this may be a read error. V is TRBV10-3 and J is TRBJ1-2; TRBD1 is a possible D gene (5 bases). This CDR3 has 14 amino acids. The V gene lost 5 bases and the J gene lost 5 bases, with 15 bases spanning the gap. The V gene's germline CDR1 is ENHRY and CDR2 SYGVKD. Here the CDR3 reads CAISSKYEGYGYTF. CDR3 DNA sequence: TGTGCCATCAGTTCCAAATACGAGGGGTATGGCTACACCTTC.

The chain recombines TRBV29-1 with TRBJ2-5; the D is unclear. The germline gives CDR1 SQVTM, CDR2 ANQGSEA. The CDR3 spans 14 residues. Between the trimmed V and J ends, which lost 5 bases and 5 bases, there was a span of 18 bases. The CDR3 nucleotides read TGCAGCGTTATCCTCATCTTTAACTGGGAGACCCAGTACTTC. Encoded protein: CSVILIFNWETQYF.

At least ten counts were recorded for this clonotype. The chain joins TRBV5-1 to TRBJ1-2; D ambiguous. The CDR3 contains 15 residues. Trimming stripped 0 bases from V and 5 bases from J, with 14 bases between. In germline, CDR1 is SGHRS, CDR2 YFSETQ. The CDR3 protein is CASSLAGLLQYGYTF. Here the CDR3 DNA reads TGCGCCAGCAGCTTGGCCGGGTTACTACAATATGGCTACACCTTC.

There are many counts of this clonotype. The rearrangement uses TRBV7-7 and TRBJ2-1, with D tentatively TRBD2 (6 bases). Germline CDR1 and CDR2: SSHAT and FNYEAQ (reference sequence). V dropped 5 bases and J dropped 9 bases, with 11 bases sitting between them. This CDR3 comprises 12 residues. In DNA form, the CDR3 reads TGTGCCAGCAGCGCCGGGACTGGTGAGCAGTTCTTC. Amino acid sequence: CASSAGTGEQFF. The whole variable domain, remainder taken from reference TRBV7-7 and TRBJ2-1, is GAGVSQSPRYKVTKRGQDVTLRCDPISSHATLYWYQQALGQGPEFLTYFNYEAQPDKSGLPSDRFSAERPEGSISTLTIQRTEQRDSAMYRCASSAGTGEQFFGPGTRLTVL.

This clonotype has a count of ten or more. This chain joins TRBV29-1 and TRBJ2-5; the match to TRBD2 covers 7 bases. With V trimmed by 6 bases and J by 5 bases, 9 bases remained unmatched. Germline CDR1 reads SQVTM; CDR2 reads ANQGSEA. This CDR3 has 13 residues. CDR3 bases: TGCAGCGTACGGACTAGTCGGAGTGAGACCCAGTACTTC. The encoded protein is CSVRTSRSETQYF.

V gene TRBV7-2 combines with J gene TRBJ2-5, with 11 bases aligning to TRBD1. Germline CDR1 SGHTA, CDR2 FQGNSA. CDR3 length: 16 residues. With V trimmed by 5 bases and J by 1 base, 6 bases remained unmatched. The CDR3 region has the DNA TGTGCCAGCAGCCCTAGGGGGACAGGGGGCCAAGAGACCCAGTACTTC. This encodes CASSPRGTGGQETQYF.

This clonotype turned up a few times. The chain carries TRBV4-1 and TRBJ1-5; 7 bases line up with TRBD1. The ends lost 0 bases at V and 0 bases at J; junction bases unmatched: 11. CDR3 length: 19 residues. Germline V lookup: CDR1 MGHRA, CDR2 YSYEKL. The CDR3, as DNA: TGCGCCAGCAGCCAAGATCCCCCGAGGACAGGCTATAGCAATCAGCCCCAGCATTTT. Translation gives CASSQDPPRTGYSNQPQHF.

This clonotype was observed many times. The genes are TRBV9 and TRBJ1-4; tentative D call: TRBD1 (6 bases). There are 15 residues in the CDR3. The ends were cut back, 3 bases at V and 7 bases at J, with 16 bases in the middle. CDR1 is SGDLS and CDR2 is YYNGEE in the germline V gene. CDR3 bases: TGTGCCAGCAGCGAGACCCCGAACAGGGCTGAAAAACTGTTTTTT. Protein product: CASSETPNRAEKLFF.

Written as DNA, the CDR3 is TGTGCCAGCAGTTTTTTAGGACTCACCTTC. Its protein is CASSFLGLTF. The chain uses TRBV12-3 or TRBV12-4 and TRBJ1-2; D is ambiguous. This CDR3 has 10 amino acids. Trimming cost V 3 bases and J 13 bases, with 9 bases left between them.